Listed here are 2 T cell receptor beta chains from one sample, sequenced in a study of blood T cell repertoires in COVID-19. Here immunoSEQ multiplex PCR was the method, and the copy in TCRdb shows in-frame clones only, minus some. Counted here are about 43,000 clones, less than 90% occurring once; the ten biggest clones make up under 9.5%. The specimen was peripheral blood. These receptors were taken from a human donor in a cohort sampled during active COVID-19.

This clone was seen a single time. The chain couples TRBV7-6 to TRBJ2-1, with 15 positions matching TRBD2. After removal of 4 bases from V and 3 bases from J, the junction contained 10 bases not matched to a gene. Looked up from germline, CDR1 is SGHVS and CDR2 is FNYEAQ. The CDR3 is made up of 19 amino acids. The CDR3 protein is CASSSAGTSGGTLYNEQFF. The CDR3, as DNA: TGTGCCAGCAGCTCCGCCGGGACTAGCGGGGGGACACTCTACAATGAGCAGTTCTTC.

V is TRBV19 and J is TRBJ1-1; D might be TRBD1 (5 bases). With 3 bases removed from V and 6 bases from J, the gap between germline ends came to 8 bases. Germline CDR1 is LNHDA and CDR2 is SQIVND (reference sequence). This CDR3 has 12 amino acids. CDR3 sequence reads: CASSMQGSEAFF. The DNA of the CDR3 is TGTGCCAGTAGTATGCAGGGATCTGAAGCTTTCTTT. The variable domain in full, completed from reference TRBV19 and TRBJ1-1, reads DGGITQSPKYLFRKEGQNVTLSCEQNLNHDAMYWYRQDPGQGLRLIYYSQIVNDFQKGDIAEGYSVSREKKESFPLTVTSAQKNPTAFYLCASSMQGSEAFFGQGTRLTVV.